What follows are 27 T cell receptor beta chains derived from one specimen sequenced in a study of control samples from healthy donors and cancer patients. The protocol was immunoSEQ multiplex PCR, while the TCRdb copy is restricted to in-frame clones and leaves out a portion. Among about 160,000 clones listed, roughly 94% were seen once. Sequencing used PBMCs. The source is a man aged 55 to 70 with colorectal cancer.

The chain links TRBV18 to TRBJ1-5; D may be TRBD1 (5 bases). CDR3 length: 15 residues. Deletions cut 0 bases from V and 5 bases from J, with 11 bases between. The germline CDR1 and CDR2 sequences are KGHSH and LQKENI. CDR3 amino acids: CASSPPGQGHQPQHF. For the CDR3, the DNA is TGTGCCAGCTCACCACCGGGGCAGGGTCATCAGCCCCAGCATTTT.

The chain recombines TRBV4-1 with TRBJ1-5; 8 bases are shared with TRBD1. The V and J ends lost 0 bases and 3 bases, in that order; junction bases with no gene match: 1. CDR1 and CDR2 from the germline V gene are MGHRA and YSYEKL. This CDR3 spans 15 amino acids. The CDR3 here is CASSQEDRDNQPQHF. CDR3 in DNA: TGCGCCAGCAGCCAAGAGGACAGGGACAATCAGCCCCAGCATTTT.

The chain recombines TRBV6-2 or TRBV6-3 with TRBJ1-5; TRBD1 aligns across 12 bases. V lost 0 bases, J lost 0 bases, and 3 bases stayed unmatched. CDR1 and CDR2 from the germline V gene are MNHEY and SVGEGT. The CDR3 sequence is 18 residues long. CDR3 sequence: CASSYSWDRGPSNQPQHF. The CDR3, as DNA: TGTGCCAGCAGTTACTCGTGGGACAGGGGGCCTAGCAATCAGCCCCAGCATTTT.

This sequence joins TRBV18 and TRBJ2-5, with 9 bases identical to TRBD1. The J segment lost 2 bases and the V segment lost 6 bases, leaving 4 bases of the junction unmatched. CDR1 KGHSH and CDR2 LQKENI come from the germline V gene. This CDR3 comprises 14 residues. The CDR3 nucleotides are TGTGCCAGCTCTCGGGACAGGGAGCAAGAGACCCAGTACTTC. It is translated as CASSRDREQETQYF.

This clone was found a few times. The rearrangement links TRBV3-1 (or the pseudogene TRBV3-2) to TRBJ2-2, with D possibly matching TRBD2 (5 bases). Germline CDR1 reads LGHDT; CDR2 reads YNNKEL (reference sequence). There are 14 residues in the CDR3. V shed 5 bases and J shed 4 bases, with 11 bases lying between them. The CDR3 spells CASSALAGTGELFF. The DNA of the CDR3 is TGTGCCAGCAGCGCGCTAGCAGGCACCGGGGAGCTGTTTTTT.

The CDR3 region has the DNA TGTGCCAGCAGTCCTTACCTCGGACAGGGTGTCAACTATGGCTACACCTTC. Residues: CASSPYLGQGVNYGYTF. The rearrangement joins TRBV28 to TRBJ1-2, with 8 bases identical to TRBD1. The trim removed 5 bases at V and 2 bases at J, leaving 13 bases unmatched. CDR1 and CDR2 (germline): MDHEN, SYDVKM. The CDR3 is 17 amino acids.

The rearrangement joins TRBV6-6 to TRBJ1-3; D is undetermined. Germline CDR1 and CDR2: MNHNY and SVGAGI (reference sequence). The CDR3 runs to 13 residues. The V gene lost 5 bases and the J gene lost 0 bases, with 5 bases spanning the gap. CDR3 region: CASSQYSGNTIYF. As DNA, the CDR3 is TGTGCCAGCAGTCAGTACTCTGGAAACACCATATATTTT.

The chain combines TRBV15 with TRBJ1-1, with a tentative D call TRBD1 (5 bases). This CDR3 is 15 amino acids long. Trimming shortened V by 4 bases and J by 2 bases, and 14 bases separated the two germline ends. Germline V gene lookup returns CDR1 LNHNV and CDR2 YYDKDF (reference sequence). The CDR3 region is CATSKGPPSNTEAFF. The CDR3, as DNA: TGTGCCACCAGCAAGGGACCCCCATCAAACACTGAAGCTTTCTTT.

V gene TRBV19 combines with J gene TRBJ2-5; 12 nucleotides align to TRBD2. The germline gives CDR1 LNHDA, CDR2 SQIVND (reference sequence). With V trimmed by 4 bases and J by 1 base, 7 bases remained unmatched. This CDR3 contains 17 residues. CDR3 protein: CASSTIGLAGPQETQYF. The DNA for the CDR3 is TGTGCCAGTAGTACAATAGGACTAGCGGGACCCCAAGAGACCCAGTACTTC.

The chain joins TRBV10-2 to TRBJ1-4; D is possibly TRBD1 (5 bases). Trimming took off 6 bases at V and 5 bases at J, with 7 bases between the two ends. Germline V gene lookup returns CDR1 WSHSY and CDR2 SAAADI. CDR3 length: 12 residues. CDR3 sequence: CASRAGNEKLFF. In DNA form, the CDR3 reads TGCGCCAGCAGGGCAGGGAATGAAAAACTGTTTTTT.

J is TRBJ1-4 and V is TRBV2; D is uncertain. Germline V gene lookup returns CDR1 SNHLY and CDR2 FYNNEI. V lost 2 bases and J 8 bases, leaving 15 bases between the germline ends. The length of the CDR3 is 15 residues. The CDR3 loop reads CASSETVNPREKLFF. CDR3 nucleotides: TGTGCCAGCAGTGAAACGGTAAACCCACGAGAAAAACTGTTTTTT.

This clone rates as large. This rearrangement joins TRBV5-8 to TRBJ1-5, with D maybe TRBD1 (5 bases). CDR1 is SGHTS and CDR2 is YDEGEE in the germline V gene. This CDR3 spans 15 amino acids. V shed 4 bases and J shed 6 bases, with 17 bases lying between them. CDR3 sequence reads: CASSPFGGSGQPQHF. The CDR3, as DNA: TGTGCCAGCAGCCCTTTCGGGGGGTCGGGTCAGCCCCAGCATTTT.

On this clone: Distinct nucleotide sequences in the sample also encode this CDR3. The chain recombines TRBV11-2 with TRBJ2-7, with 7 bases identical to TRBD1. Germline V gene data show CDR1 as SGHAT and CDR2 as FQNNGV. Losses at the gene ends were 1 base for V and 3 bases for J; bases not matched to a gene: 3. The CDR3 is 14 amino acids. CDR3 nucleotides: TGTGCCAGCAGCTTAGGACAGGGCTACTACGAGCAGTACTTC. This sequence encodes CASSLGQGYYEQYF.

The chain combines TRBV19 with TRBJ2-3; D gene ambiguous. The germline CDR1 and CDR2 sequences are LNHDA and SQIVND (reference sequence). Trimming took off 10 bases at V and 0 bases at J, with 11 bases between the two ends. The CDR3 contains 13 residues. Here the CDR3 reads CANPLDSTDTQYF. CDR3 in DNA: TGTGCCAACCCCTTGGACAGCACAGATACGCAGTATTTT.

The chain has TRBV23-1 and TRBJ2-5; a possible D gene is TRBD1 (5 bases). TRBV23-1 falls under the ORF class, with uncertain function. This CDR3 spans 17 amino acids. V was clipped by 0 bases and J by 3 bases, with 17 bases between them. The chain's CDR3 is CASSQSGQTRPEETQYF. In nucleotides, the CDR3 is TGCGCCAGCAGTCAATCGGGGCAGACACGGCCAGAAGAGACCCAGTACTTC.

This clone was observed a handful of times. J is TRBJ2-3 and V is TRBV9, with 9 bases lining up with TRBD2. This CDR3 comprises 15 residues. Germline V CDR1 and CDR2: SGDLS, YYNGEE. V gave up 0 bases and J gave up 2 bases; unmatched junction bases: 1. CDR3 protein: CASSVASGVTDTQYF. Written as DNA, the CDR3 is TGTGCCAGCAGCGTAGCTAGCGGGGTCACAGATACGCAGTATTTT. The whole variable domain, remainder taken from reference TRBV9 and TRBJ2-3, is DSGVTQTPKHLITATGQRVTLRCSPRSGDLSVYWYQQSLDQGLQFLIQYYNGEERAKGNILERFSAQQFPDLHSELNLSSLELGDSALYFCASSVASGVTDTQYFGPGTRLTVL.

The chain couples TRBV9 to TRBJ2-3; perhaps TRBD2 as D (6 bases). Per the germline V gene, CDR1 is SGDLS and CDR2 is YYNGEE. The germline V and J ends were trimmed by 3 bases and 0 bases, with 11 bases remaining between them. The CDR3 extends over 15 amino acids. CDR3 in DNA: TGTGCCAGCAGCGGGGGCGGGGCTAGCACAGATACGCAGTATTTT. Translation gives CASSGGGASTDTQYF.

V usage is TRBV10-3 and J usage is TRBJ2-7; TRBD1 matches at 7 bases. With V trimmed by 2 bases and J by 1 base, 8 bases remained unmatched. The length of the CDR3 is 16 residues. Germline V lookup: CDR1 ENHRY, CDR2 SYGVKD. The CDR3 sequence: CAISERAGGSSYEQYF. The CDR3 region has the DNA TGTGCCATCAGTGAGAGGGCAGGGGGTAGTTCCTACGAGCAGTACTTC.

This sequence joins TRBV30 and TRBJ1-2, with D possibly matching TRBD1 (5 bases). The CDR3 contains 12 residues. V was cut by 3 bases and J by 11 bases, with 16 bases left in between. Germline CDR1 is GTSNPN and CDR2 is SVGIG (reference sequence). The CDR3 sequence is CAWRGEGRKYTF. The CDR3 nucleotides read TGTGCCTGGAGGGGGGAAGGCAGAAAGTACACCTTC.

The chain is built from TRBV10-3 and TRBJ2-5; D possibly uses TRBD1 or TRBD2 (5 bases each). There are 13 residues in the CDR3. The V gene's germline CDR1 is ENHRY and CDR2 SYGVKD. The V end lost 7 bases, the J end lost 5 bases, and 14 bases lay between the germline ends. The CDR3 sequence is CAINPGPEETQYF. CDR3 DNA: TGTGCCATCAACCCGGGGCCAGAGGAGACCCAGTACTTC.

The chain employs TRBV6-1 and TRBJ1-6, with 12 bases fitting TRBD1. Germline V CDR1 and CDR2: MNHNS, SASEGT. Losses at the gene ends were 4 bases for V and 5 bases for J; bases not matched to a gene: 6. The CDR3 consists of 17 residues. CDR3 sequence (DNA): TGTGCCAGCAGTGCGGGACAGGGGGCGGCACATAATTCACCCCTCCACTTT. Encoded protein: CASSAGQGAAHNSPLHF.

This clone was counted a few times. The chain is built from TRBV6-2 or TRBV6-3 and TRBJ1-2, with TRBD1 matching 8 bases. There are 18 residues in the CDR3. CDR1 MNHEY and CDR2 SVGEGT come from the germline V gene. After removal of 4 bases from V and 0 bases from J, the junction contained 13 bases not matched to a gene. CDR3 sequence: CASSSLLLDREANYGYTF. As DNA, the CDR3 is TGTGCCAGCAGTTCTCTGCTCCTGGACAGGGAAGCTAACTATGGCTACACCTTC.

V is TRBV5-6 and J is TRBJ2-3, with D possibly matching TRBD2 (5 bases). Germline CDR1 reads SGHDT; CDR2 reads YYEEEE. With 4 bases removed from V and 2 bases from J, the gap between germline ends came to 14 bases. The CDR3 runs to 15 residues. The CDR3, as DNA: TGTGCCAGCAGCCCGGGCCTAGACTACACAGATACGCAGTATTTT. Translated: CASSPGLDYTDTQYF.

The V gene is TRBV12-2, the J gene TRBJ2-1; the table's TRBD1 call for D was not verified on the DNA. TRBV12-2 is annotated as a pseudogene. This CDR3 contains 16 residues. CDR3 loop: CASRLTKGQGANEQFF. As DNA, the CDR3 is TGTGCAAGTCGCTTGACCAAGGGACAGGGGGCGAATGAGCAGTTCTTC.

V and J are TRBV24-1 and TRBJ1-2, with 7 bases aligning to TRBD1. This CDR3 is built from 14 residues. The V gene end was trimmed by 3 bases and the J gene end by 7 bases; junction bases not matched to a gene: 7. The germline CDR1 and CDR2 sequences are KGHDR and SFDVKD. The chain's CDR3 is CATSDHDRVRGYTF. CDR3 DNA: TGTGCCACCAGTGATCACGACAGGGTTCGTGGCTACACCTTC.

The chain joins TRBV19 to TRBJ2-3; 9 nucleotides agree with TRBD2. In germline, CDR1 is LNHDA, CDR2 SQIVND (reference sequence). This CDR3 is 16 amino acids long. The J segment lost 2 bases and the V segment lost 3 bases, leaving 6 bases of the junction unmatched. The CDR3 DNA reads TGTGCCAGTAGTATTAATAGCGGGGGCCCCACAGATACGCAGTATTTT. This codes for CASSINSGGPTDTQYF.

The genes are TRBV10-3 and TRBJ1-6; D gene ambiguous. The CDR3 is 14 residues long. Deletions cut 2 bases from V and 7 bases from J, with 9 bases between. Germline CDR1 is ENHRY and CDR2 is SYGVKD. The CDR3 reads CAISEGSENSPLHF. For the CDR3, the DNA is TGTGCCATCAGTGAGGGCAGTGAAAATTCACCCCTCCACTTT.